The 14 T cell receptor beta chains below come from one sample, sequenced in a study of T cell responses to AZD1222 COVID-19 vaccine (dated by TCRdb to the early 2020s). This specimen's time point label, interpreted: baseline before first vaccination. The sample's treatment or condition label, in plain terms: meningococcal conjugate vaccine given as trial control. Library method: the immunoSEQ multiplex PCR assay. TCRdb provides this immuneACCESS table in a form limited to in-frame rearrangements. Some clones are lacking; in checked studies, under half of them reflect an unresolved V gene, and why the rest are absent is not known. A total of about 90,000 clones appear in this sample, under 95% of them only once. Jointly, the top ten make up roughly 5.6% of the sample. The sample was peripheral blood, taken on day 0 of MenACWY control vaccination. These receptors originate from an adult in good health.

The J gene is TRBJ2-2, the V gene TRBV5-1, with TRBD1 as a possible D gene (6 bases). Trimming stripped 0 bases from V and 5 bases from J, with 17 bases between. The germline V gene encodes CDR1 SGHRS and CDR2 YFSETQ. This CDR3 has 17 amino acids. The CDR3 protein is CASSLVPEQGRTGELFF. CDR3 nucleotide sequence: TGCGCCAGCAGCTTGGTACCCGAACAGGGTCGGACCGGGGAGCTGTTTTTT.

The rearrangement joins TRBV11-2 to TRBJ1-5, with D uncertain. This CDR3 region has 13 residues. Germline V lookup: CDR1 SGHAT, CDR2 FQNNGV. V lost 5 bases and J 4 bases, leaving 9 bases between the germline ends. CDR3: CASSPGQNQPQHF. As DNA, the CDR3 is TGTGCCAGCAGCCCGGGCCAAAATCAGCCCCAGCATTTT. Together with reference TRBV11-2 and TRBJ1-5, the CDR3 gives the full variable domain: EAGVAQSPRYKIIEKRQSVAFWCNPISGHATLYWYQQILGQGPKLLIQFQNNGVVDDSQLPKDRFSAERLKGVDSTLKIQPAKLEDSAVYLCASSPGQNQPQHFGDGTRLSIL.

J is TRBJ2-7 and V is TRBV11-1; D is unresolved. V was cut by 8 bases and J by 6 bases, with 14 bases left in between. Germline loops: CDR1 SGHAT, CDR2 FQDESV (reference sequence). The CDR3 loop spans 12 amino acids. The CDR3 nucleotides read TGTGCCAGCGGCAGGTTGATAGGCGAGCAGTACTTC. This encodes CASGRLIGEQYF.

This chain uses TRBV10-3 with TRBJ1-2, with a tentative D call TRBD1 (5 bases). CDR3 length equals 11 residues. The V and J ends lost 8 bases and 4 bases respectively, with 8 bases between them. Germline assignment: CDR1 ENHRY and CDR2 SYGVKD. The CDR3 loop is CAIHRSYGYTF. CDR3 DNA: TGTGCCATCCACAGGTCCTATGGCTACACCTTC.

The V gene is TRBV14, the J gene TRBJ2-7; D remains unclear. Germline CDR1 reads SGHDN; CDR2 reads FVKESK. V gave up 1 base and J gave up 1 base, with 17 bases separating them. The CDR3 loop spans 17 amino acids. CDR3 coding DNA: TGTGCCAGCAGCCAAGCCCACCACGAAATCCTATCCTACGAGCAGTACTTC. It specifies CASSQAHHEILSYEQYF. Drawing the rest from reference TRBV14 and TRBJ2-7, the complete variable domain is EAGVTQFPSHSVIEKGQTVTLRCDPISGHDNLYWYRRVMGKEIKFLLHFVKESKQDESGMPNNRFLAERTGGTYSTLKVQPAELEDSGVYFCASSQAHHEILSYEQYFGPGTRLTVT.

The chain has TRBV27 and TRBJ2-3; D is undetermined. Germline CDR1 and CDR2: MNHEY and SMNVEV (reference sequence). Trimming took off 0 bases at V and 6 bases at J, with 10 bases between the two ends. CDR3 length: 14 amino acids. The CDR3 coding sequence is TGTGCCAGCAGTTTATCCCTCGCCAGGGATACGCAGTATTTT. Residues: CASSLSLARDTQYF.

The chain has TRBV19 and TRBJ2-6; D may be TRBD1 (5 bases). This CDR3 has 15 residues. Germline lookup yields CDR1 LNHDA and CDR2 SQIVND (reference sequence). The germline V and J ends were trimmed by 4 bases and 0 bases, with 7 bases remaining between them. In nucleotides, the CDR3 is TGTGCCAGTAGTACCGACAGCTCTGGGGCCAACGTCCTGACTTTC. As protein: CASSTDSSGANVLTF.

This clone has a single count. V usage is TRBV6-5 and J usage is TRBJ2-7, with D maybe TRBD1 (5 bases). Trimming left V 5 bases short and J 4 bases short, with 9 bases between. Germline lookup yields CDR1 MNHEY and CDR2 SVGAGI. CDR3 length equals 12 residues. The CDR3 DNA sequence: TGTGCCAGCAGTCGGACACATTACGAGCAGTACTTC. Translation gives CASSRTHYEQYF.

The gene calls are TRBV5-4 and TRBJ2-1, with 11 nucleotides matching TRBD2. V lost 4 bases to trimming and J lost 7 bases; unmatched junction nucleotides: 4. The CDR3 length is 14 residues. Germline V gives CDR1 SGHNT, CDR2 YYREEE (reference sequence). The CDR3 DNA follows: TGTGCCAGCAGCCCGGGACTAGCGGAAAATGAGCAGTTCTTC. This translates into CASSPGLAENEQFF.

V gene TRBV7-8 combines with J gene TRBJ1-2, with TRBD1 identical over 10 bases. CDR3 length: 15 residues. V dropped 0 bases and J dropped 7; count of bases not matched to a gene: 5. The germline gives CDR1 SGHVS, CDR2 FQNEAQ. CDR3 DNA sequence: TGTGCCAGCAGCTTAGCGTCCCGGGACAGGGGTGGCTACACCTTC. It encodes CASSLASRDRGGYTF.

The chain is built from TRBV28 and TRBJ1-6, with D hard to call. V dropped 8 bases and J dropped 10 bases, with 15 bases sitting between them. Germline assignment: CDR1 MDHEN and CDR2 SYDVKM. This CDR3 has 13 residues. Here the CDR3 reads CASWGLVGSPLHF. In DNA, the CDR3 is TGTGCCAGCTGGGGATTGGTGGGGTCACCCCTCCACTTT.

This rearrangement joins TRBV28 to TRBJ1-1; 7 positions agree with TRBD1. This CDR3 region has 16 residues. The germline CDR1 and CDR2 sequences are MDHEN and SYDVKM. J lost 0 bases, V lost 3 bases, and 7 bases had no gene match. This chain's CDR3 is CASSFPPGQLNTEAFF. In DNA form, the CDR3 reads TGTGCCAGCAGTTTCCCCCCGGGACAGTTGAACACTGAAGCTTTCTTT.

The chain joins TRBV19 to TRBJ2-5, with 9 bases aligning to TRBD2. There are 17 residues in the CDR3. CDR1 is LNHDA and CDR2 is SQIVND in the germline V gene (reference sequence). V lost 2 bases and J lost 0; bases outside the gene matches: 7. The CDR3 loop is CASSIRLAGLYQETQYF. The CDR3 DNA reads as TGTGCCAGTAGTATACGGCTAGCGGGGCTTTACCAAGAGACCCAGTACTTC.

V and J are TRBV24-1 and TRBJ2-1; 10 nucleotides match TRBD2. With V trimmed by 2 bases and J by 9 bases, 6 bases remained unmatched. The CDR3 has 15 amino acids. CDR1 is KGHDR, CDR2 SFDVKD, per germline. The CDR3 spells CATSDWGLASGEQFF. For the CDR3, the DNA is TGTGCCACCAGTGATTGGGGACTAGCGTCCGGTGAGCAGTTCTTC.